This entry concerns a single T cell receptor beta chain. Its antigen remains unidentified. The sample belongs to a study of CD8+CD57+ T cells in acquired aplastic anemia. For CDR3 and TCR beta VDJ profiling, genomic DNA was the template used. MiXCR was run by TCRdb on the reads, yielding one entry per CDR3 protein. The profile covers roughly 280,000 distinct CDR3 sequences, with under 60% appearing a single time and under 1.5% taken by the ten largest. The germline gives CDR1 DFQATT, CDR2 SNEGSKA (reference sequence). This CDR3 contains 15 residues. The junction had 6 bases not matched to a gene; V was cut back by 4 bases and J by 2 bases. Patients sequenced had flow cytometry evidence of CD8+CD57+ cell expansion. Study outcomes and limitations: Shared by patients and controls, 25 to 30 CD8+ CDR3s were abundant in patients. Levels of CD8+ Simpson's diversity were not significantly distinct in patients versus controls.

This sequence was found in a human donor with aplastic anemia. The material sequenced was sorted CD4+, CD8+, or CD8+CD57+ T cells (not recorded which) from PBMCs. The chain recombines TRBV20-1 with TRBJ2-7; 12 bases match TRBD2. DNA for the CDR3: TGCAGTGCTACTAGACTAGCGGGAGTGACCTACGAGCAGTACTTC. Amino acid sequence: CSATRLAGVTYEQYF.